The present T cell receptor beta chain was sequenced within a study of beta chain features in type 1 diabetes. The overall study: All samples combined gave just under 110 million sorted cells for examination. Broader study findings: Cells expressing TCR highly could be over-represented by cDNA sequencing.

Comments on this clone: Its antigen is not identified.

This CDR3 comprises 14 residues. V was shortened by 7 bases and J by 7 bases, with 19 bases between the two germline ends. Germline V CDR1 and CDR2: LNHDA, SQIVND (reference sequence). Staining for CD45RO/CCR7/CD25/CD127/CD95/CD27 allowed sorting of CD4+ naive, central memory, regulatory and stem cell-like memory cells. Expressed TCRB transcripts were sequenced because the isolated RNA had all been reverse transcribed beforehand. Naive, central memory and regulatory T cell samples averaged approximately 3.8 million reads. The method was immunoSEQ multiplex PCR; TCRdb's version includes in-frame clones alone and lacks a portion of them. In the table there are hundreds of thousands of clones, 30% of which are singletons.

This receptor was taken from a man younger than 30 in good health. This rearrangement joins TRBV19 to TRBJ1-2; D call uncertain. Source material: naive CD4+ T cells from blood. The CDR3 DNA reads TGTGCCAGTACCCTCACGGGCGGGGTTGGTGGCTACACCTTC. It encodes CASTLTGGVGGYTF.